This TCR beta chain was recorded in a study of cytomegalovirus exposure and HLA in healthy donors. PCR employed 60 Vbeta and 13 Jbeta primers. Clones were sequenced by immunoSEQ multiplex PCR, and TCRdb holds only the in-frame ones, with some missing. The sample contains 150,000 to 200,000 clones, around 87% of which appear only once. In regard to this clone: What it recognizes is unknown.

Findings and caveats of the study: A later analysis reportedly found fewer N-insertions in an Asian-associated ancestry cluster than the roughly 730-donor mean. Other equally common chains were less clonally expanded than HLA-associated TCR beta chains, a later analysis showed. TCR beta sequences numbering some 17,000 were associated with HLA alleles at 0.05 false discovery rate in a later analysis.

Material: PBMCs. The sequence was obtained from a woman younger than 35 in good health and CMV-seronegative.

DNA of the CDR3: TGTGCCAGCGCCCCGGGACAGGGAATCGGTGGCTACACCTTC. As protein: CASAPGQGIGGYTF. The V gene is TRBV6-1, the J gene TRBJ1-2, with 9 bases that match TRBD1. Germline CDR1 is MNHNS and CDR2 is SASEGT. The CDR3 extends over 14 amino acids. J gave up 7 bases and V 8 bases, and 11 bases lay outside the gene matches.